Presented here are 20 T cell receptor beta chains from one specimen sequenced in a study of T cells in Graves' hyperthyroidism and ophthalmopathy. Amplified TCR beta CDR3 regions derived from RNA transcripts. Carried out on the TCR CDR3, a first-round RT-PCR used the HTBI primer set. TCRdb reprocessed the multiplex PCR reads with MiXCR, giving one entry per CDR3 protein. Seen here are 500,000 to 750,000 distinct CDR3 sequences, 11% to 15% observed once, and the top ten hold over 6%. The specimen sequenced was blood. The receptors derive from a woman aged 18-35 years with Graves' ophthalmopathy.

The sample holds many counts of this clonotype. The chain joins TRBV3-1 to TRBJ2-2, with 7 bases aligning to TRBD2. V shed 0 bases, J shed 3 bases, and the junction held 7 bases outside the gene matches. This CDR3 comprises 17 residues. Germline V gene sequence: CDR1 LGHDT, CDR2 YNNKEL (reference sequence). Here the CDR3 reads CASSQDWRERDTGELFF. The CDR3 region has the DNA TGTGCCAGCAGCCAAGACTGGCGGGAGAGGGACACCGGGGAGCTGTTTTTT.

This clonotype was seen a few times. The chain combines TRBV7-3 with TRBJ1-2; D not certain. The CDR3 covers 16 residues. Trimming cost V 4 bases and J 6 bases, with 21 bases left between them. Germline lookup yields CDR1 SGHTA and CDR2 FQGTGA. This chain's CDR3 is CASSSPPASRPHGYTF. The CDR3 DNA follows: TGTGCCAGCAGCTCCCCCCCGGCTTCCCGGCCCCATGGCTACACCTTC.

The V gene is TRBV2, the J gene TRBJ2-3, with TRBD2 identical over 12 bases. After removal of 5 bases from V and 2 bases from J, the junction contained 8 bases not matched to a gene. The germline V gene encodes CDR1 SNHLY and CDR2 FYNNEI. The CDR3 spans 17 residues. The CDR3 nucleotides are TGTGCCAGCAGTCGGACTAGCGGGATCCCTCTCACAGATACGCAGTATTTT. It specifies CASSRTSGIPLTDTQYF.

This clonotype was seen repeatedly, ten times or more. CDR3 in DNA: TGCGCCAGCAGCCAAGATCTGGCAGGCCAAGAGACCCAGTACTTC. Encoded protein: CASSQDLAGQETQYF. The V call is TRBV4-1, the J call TRBJ2-5; D gene uncertain. V lost 0 bases, J lost 1 base, and 9 bases lay in between. The germline V gene has CDR1 MGHRA and CDR2 YSYEKL. The CDR3 has 15 amino acids.

This clonotype was counted many times. The V and J genes are TRBV7-2 and TRBJ2-5, with 9 bases aligning to TRBD2. Germline values: CDR1 SGHTA, CDR2 FQGNSA. This CDR3 is 15 amino acids long. The J segment lost 7 bases and the V segment lost 3 bases, leaving 9 bases of the junction unmatched. The CDR3 reads CASSLWWREGGTQYF. The DNA for the CDR3 is TGTGCCAGCAGCTTGTGGTGGCGGGAGGGCGGGACCCAGTACTTC.

This clonotype has ten or more counts. The genes are TRBV7-9 and TRBJ2-1, with 10 bases matching TRBD2. CDR3 size: 15 residues. Germline V CDR1 and CDR2: SEHNR, FQNEAQ (reference sequence). V lost 5 bases and J lost 3; bases outside the gene matches: 4. The CDR3 region is CASSPGLAVYNEQFF. DNA of the CDR3: TGTGCCAGCAGCCCCGGACTAGCGGTCTACAATGAGCAGTTCTTC.

In this sample, this clonotype turned up many times. This sequence joins TRBV30 and TRBJ2-7, with TRBD2 as a possible D gene (5 bases). CDR3 length: 14 amino acids. Germline loops: CDR1 GTSNPN, CDR2 SVGIG (reference sequence). Trimming pared 1 base from V and 1 base from J, leaving 11 bases between. CDR3: CAWSGGYGSYEQYF. The DNA of the CDR3 is TGTGCCTGGAGTGGAGGGTATGGGTCCTACGAGCAGTACTTC.

The chain combines TRBV6-2 or TRBV6-3 with TRBJ1-5, with 10 bases matching TRBD1. The CDR3 has 16 residues. Germline V CDR1 and CDR2: MNHEY, SVGEGT. V gave up 2 bases and J gave up 5 bases; unmatched junction bases: 6. The CDR3, as DNA: TGTGCCAGCAGTTACCCGACAGGGGGCGCAGATCAGCCCCAGCATTTT. This gives the protein CASSYPTGGADQPQHF.

V is TRBV24-1 and J is TRBJ2-3; 11 bases are shared with TRBD2. The length of the CDR3 is 16 residues. V trimming: 4 bases; J trimming: 5 bases; junction bases outside the gene matches: 7. The germline CDR1 and CDR2 sequences are KGHDR and SFDVKD. CDR3 sequence: CATSDHTSGREDTQYF. In nucleotides, the CDR3 is TGTGCCACCAGTGACCACACTAGCGGGAGAGAAGATACGCAGTATTTT.

Remarks on this clonotype: This may come from a read error, since a much larger clone is one base off. The CDR3 DNA reads as TGCAGCATGTTCCCCCGGACAGCCCAAGAGACCCAGTACTTC. Protein: CSMFPRTAQETQYF. This sequence joins TRBV29-1 and TRBJ2-5, with D perhaps TRBD1 (6 bases). CDR1 and CDR2 from the germline V gene are SQVTM and ANQGSEA. Trimming took 8 bases from V and 1 from J, leaving 17 bases between them. CDR3 size: 14 residues.

This clonotype appeared many times. CDR3 region: CSARPLRTGESSYNSPLHF. In DNA, the CDR3 is TGCAGTGCTAGACCCCTCCGGACGGGAGAAAGCTCCTATAATTCACCCCTCCACTTT. The chain employs TRBV20-1 and TRBJ1-6, with D unresolved. Germline CDR1 DFQATT, CDR2 SNEGSKA (reference sequence). CDR3 length: 19 amino acids. With 2 bases removed from V and 0 bases from J, the gap between germline ends came to 20 bases.

With regard to this clonotype: A much more abundant neighbour one base away suggests this may be a read error. The chain uses TRBV30 and TRBJ2-7, with 7 bases aligning to TRBD1. The CDR3 covers 15 residues. Germline V CDR1 and CDR2: GTSNPN, SVGIG (reference sequence). V lost 3 bases to trimming and J lost 3 bases; unmatched junction nucleotides: 11. The CDR3 loop reads CAWSDLAGTVYEQYF. DNA for the CDR3: TGTGCCTGGAGCGACCTTGCCGGGACAGTCTACGAGCAGTACTTC.

Many counts were recorded for this clonotype. The chain carries TRBV24-1 and TRBJ2-3; maybe TRBD2 (6 bases). The CDR3 is 15 residues long. V dropped 1 base and J dropped 8 bases, with 15 bases sitting between them. The germline CDR1 and CDR2 sequences are KGHDR and SFDVKD. DNA of the CDR3: TGTGCCACCAGTGATTTAACGGGAGAGGGCGGTACGCAGTATTTT. It specifies CATSDLTGEGGTQYF.

This clonotype was counted only a few times. V gene TRBV2 combines with J gene TRBJ2-2; tentatively, D is TRBD1 (6 bases). The V gene's germline CDR1 is SNHLY and CDR2 FYNNEI. V was shortened by 6 bases and J by 6 bases, with 8 bases between the two germline ends. The CDR3 consists of 12 residues. The CDR3 DNA reads TGTGCCAGCAGAGACAGGTCCGGGGAGCTGTTTTTT. It translates to CASRDRSGELFF.

The chain employs TRBV19 and TRBJ2-2; D not certain. Per germline, CDR1 LNHDA and CDR2 SQIVND (reference sequence). The CDR3 loop spans 12 amino acids. Between the trimmed V and J ends, which lost 5 bases and 6 bases, there was a span of 7 bases. This CDR3 is CASSDLAGELFF. The CDR3, as DNA: TGTGCCAGTAGTGATTTGGCCGGGGAGCTGTTTTTT.

This clonotype has more than one count but fewer than ten. The chain has TRBV7-8 and TRBJ2-7; 9 bases are a match to TRBD1. Looked up from germline, CDR1 is SGHVS and CDR2 is FQNEAQ. After removal of 0 bases from V and 4 bases from J, the junction contained 7 bases not matched to a gene. The CDR3 extends over 16 amino acids. CDR3 in DNA: TGTGCCAGCAGCTTAGCTAAACAGACAGGGGGGTACGAGCAGTACTTC. This translates into CASSLAKQTGGYEQYF.

The chain has TRBV5-6 and TRBJ2-7; 8 bases map to TRBD1. The V and J ends lost 5 bases and 4 bases, in that order; junction bases with no gene match: 8. The germline gives CDR1 SGHDT, CDR2 YYEEEE. This CDR3 is 14 amino acids long. CDR3 sequence (DNA): TGTGCCAGCAGGCCTCAGGGGGCGGATTACGAGCAGTACTTC. Translating it yields CASRPQGADYEQYF.

This clonotype was detected only a few times. The CDR3 here is CASKGGDRNEKLFF. The CDR3 DNA is TGTGCCAGCAAAGGGGGGGACAGAAATGAAAAACTGTTTTTT. V is TRBV2 and J is TRBJ1-4, with TRBD1 identical over 7 bases. This CDR3 comprises 14 residues. Looked up from germline, CDR1 is SNHLY and CDR2 is FYNNEI. J lost 5 bases, V lost 7 bases, and 7 bases had no gene match.

The sample holds many counts of this clonotype. The chain recombines TRBV27 with TRBJ1-1; D is uncertain. The germline CDR1 and CDR2 sequences are MNHEY and SMNVEV (reference sequence). Trimming took 3 bases from V and 0 from J, leaving 14 bases between them. The CDR3 consists of 16 residues. CDR3 DNA sequence: TGTGCCAGCAGTTTTTCTAGTTGGAACATGAACACTGAAGCTTTCTTT. It encodes CASSFSSWNMNTEAFF.

The J gene is TRBJ2-1, the V gene TRBV9, with 8 bases fitting TRBD2. With 2 bases clipped from V and 5 bases from J, the junction kept 9 bases outside the gene matches. Germline lookup yields CDR1 SGDLS and CDR2 YYNGEE. CDR3 length: 16 amino acids. The DNA for the CDR3 is TGTGCCAGCAGCGTTGAAATAGCGGGGCCCCACAATGAGCAGTTCTTC. It encodes CASSVEIAGPHNEQFF.